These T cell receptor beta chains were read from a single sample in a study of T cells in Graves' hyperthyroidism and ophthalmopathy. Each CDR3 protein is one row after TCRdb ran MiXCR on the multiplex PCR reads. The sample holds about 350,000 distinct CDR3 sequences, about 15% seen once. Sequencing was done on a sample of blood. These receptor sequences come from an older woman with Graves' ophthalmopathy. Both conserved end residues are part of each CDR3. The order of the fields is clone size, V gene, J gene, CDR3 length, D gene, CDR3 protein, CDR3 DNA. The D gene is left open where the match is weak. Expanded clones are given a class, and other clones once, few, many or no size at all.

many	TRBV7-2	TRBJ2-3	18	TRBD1	CASSLVSGTALIPDTQYF	TGTGCCAGCAGCTTAGTTTCAGGGACAGCCTTAATACCAGATACGCAGTATTTT
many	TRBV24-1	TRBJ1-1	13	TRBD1	CATSERTGAEAFF	TGTGCCACCAGTGAGCGGACAGGGGCTGAAGCTTTCTTT
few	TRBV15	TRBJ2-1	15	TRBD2	CASSFGRETYNEQFF	TGTGCCTCCTCCTTCGGGCGGGAGACCTACAATGAGCAGTTCTTC
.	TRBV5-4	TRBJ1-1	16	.	CASRPGTTSVNTEAFF	TGTGCCAGCAGACCAGGGACAACCTCAGTGAACACTGAAGCTTTCTTT
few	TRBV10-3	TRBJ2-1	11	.	CAIGRGDEQFF	TGTGCCATCGGTAGAGGTGATGAGCAGTTCTTC
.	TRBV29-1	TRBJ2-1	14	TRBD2	CSAAGIAGGHEQFF	TGCAGCGCCGCGGGGATAGCGGGAGGGCATGAGCAGTTCTTC
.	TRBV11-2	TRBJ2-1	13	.	CASSPSGSNEQFF	TGTGCCAGCAGTCCATCAGGGTCGAATGAGCAGTTCTTC
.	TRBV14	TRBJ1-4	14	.	CASSQQVAGEKLFF	TGTGCCAGCAGCCAGCAGGTTGCGGGTGAAAAACTGTTTTTT
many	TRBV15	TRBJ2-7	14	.	CATSRDQGPYEQYF	TGTGCCACCAGCAGAGACCAGGGGCCCTACGAGCAGTACTTC
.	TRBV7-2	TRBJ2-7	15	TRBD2	CASSPFSGSTYEQYF	TGTGCCAGCAGCCCCTTTAGCGGGTCTACCTACGAGCAGTACTTC
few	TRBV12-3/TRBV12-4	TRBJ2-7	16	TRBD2	CASSFPRGDFSYEQYF	TGTGCCAGCAGTTTCCCCCGGGGGGACTTCTCCTACGAGCAGTACTTC
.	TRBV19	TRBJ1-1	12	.	CASSWALGEAFF	TGTGCCAGTAGTTGGGCGCTAGGGGAAGCTTTCTTT
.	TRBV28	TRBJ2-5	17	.	CASSPSSGWGTQETQYF	TGTGCCAGCAGTCCCTCCTCAGGGTGGGGGACCCAAGAGACCCAGTACTTC
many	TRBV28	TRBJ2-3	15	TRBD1	CATSHGQESTDTQYF	TGTGCCACTTCCCACGGACAGGAGAGCACAGATACGCAGTATTTT
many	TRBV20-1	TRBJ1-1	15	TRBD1	CSARDPGQGGTEAFF	TGCAGTGCTAGAGATCCGGGACAGGGTGGGACTGAAGCTTTCTTT
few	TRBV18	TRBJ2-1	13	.	CASSPGNPNEQFF	TGTGCCAGCTCTCCCGGGAACCCCAATGAGCAGTTCTTC
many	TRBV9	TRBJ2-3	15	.	CASSVGTAFTDTQYF	TGTGCCAGCAGCGTAGGGACTGCTTTCACAGATACGCAGTATTTT
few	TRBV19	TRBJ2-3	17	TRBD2	CASSIGTSGRYTDTQYF	TGTGCCAGTAGTATAGGGACTAGCGGGAGGTACACAGATACGCAGTATTTT
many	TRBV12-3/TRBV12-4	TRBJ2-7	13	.	CASSLLTDYEQYF	TGTGCCAGCAGTTTATTGACCGACTACGAGCAGTACTTC
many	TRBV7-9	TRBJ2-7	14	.	CASSPERARYEQYF	TGTGCCAGCAGCCCGGAGCGGGCGCGCTACGAGCAGTACTTC
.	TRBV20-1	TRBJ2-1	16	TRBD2	CSASVRLAGAGDEQFF	TGCAGTGCTAGTGTTCGACTAGCGGGAGCGGGCGATGAGCAGTTCTTC
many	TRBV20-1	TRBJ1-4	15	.	CSARGTGASNEKLFF	TGCAGTGCTAGAGGTACAGGAGCGAGTAATGAAAAACTGTTTTTT
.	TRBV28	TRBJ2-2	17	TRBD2	CASSHPRLAGGFGELFF	TGTGCCAGCAGTCACCCTCGGCTAGCGGGAGGGTTCGGGGAGCTGTTTTTT
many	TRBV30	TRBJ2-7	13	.	CAWSVQISYEQYF	TGTGCCTGGAGTGTACAGATCTCCTACGAGCAGTACTTC
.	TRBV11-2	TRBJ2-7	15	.	CASSLGPKASYEQYF	TGTGCCAGCAGCTTAGGGCCCAAGGCCTCCTACGAGCAGTACTTC
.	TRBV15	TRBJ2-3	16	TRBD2	CATSVRAGVPLSPQYF	TGTGCCACCAGCGTCCGCGCGGGAGTTCCCCTATCCCCGCAGTATTTT
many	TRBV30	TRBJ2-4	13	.	CAWSTPPGAVQYF	TGTGCCTGGAGTACCCCCCCCGGCGCTGTTCAGTACTTC
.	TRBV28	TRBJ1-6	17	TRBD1	CASSFGPGQRVNSPLHF	TGTGCCAGCAGTTTTGGACCGGGACAGAGAGTTAATTCACCCCTCCACTTT
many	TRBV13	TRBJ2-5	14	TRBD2	CASSSLTSGQTQYF	TGTGCCAGCAGCTCACTGACTAGCGGGCAGACCCAGTACTTC
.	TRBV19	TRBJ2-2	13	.	CASSIQGPGELFF	TGTGCCAGTAGTATTCAGGGGCCCGGGGAGCTGTTTTTT
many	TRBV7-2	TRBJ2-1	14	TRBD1	CASSSGQAYNEQFF	TGTGCCAGCAGCTCGGGACAGGCGTACAATGAGCAGTTCTTC
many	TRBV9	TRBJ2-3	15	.	CASSVGAPSTDTQYF	TGTGCCAGCAGCGTAGGGGCGCCGAGCACAGATACGCAGTATTTT
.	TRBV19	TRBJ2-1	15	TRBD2	CASSIKAGAPHEQFF	TGTGCCAGTAGTATCAAAGCGGGAGCTCCCCATGAGCAGTTCTTC
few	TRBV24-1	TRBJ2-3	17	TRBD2	CATSDPPGGGGADTQYF	TGTGCCACCAGTGACCCCCCCGGGGGGGGGGGAGCAGATACGCAGTATTTT
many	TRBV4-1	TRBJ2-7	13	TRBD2	CASSQGGIYEQYF	TGCGCCAGCAGCCAGGGGGGGATCTACGAGCAGTACTTC
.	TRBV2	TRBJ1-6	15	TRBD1	CASSAGQGGNSPLHF	TGTGCCAGCAGTGCTGGACAGGGGGGCAATTCACCCCTCCACTTT
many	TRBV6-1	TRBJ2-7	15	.	CASSSLSASSYEQYF	TGTGCCAGCAGTTCCCTGAGTGCCAGCTCCTACGAGCAGTACTTC
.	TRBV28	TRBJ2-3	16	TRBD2	CASSPNRLAGEDTQYF	TGTGCCAGCAGTCCAAACCGACTAGCGGGAGAAGATACGCAGTATTTT
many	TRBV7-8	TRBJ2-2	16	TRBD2	CASSLPGLADFWELFF	TGTGCCAGCAGCTTACCTGGACTAGCGGATTTTTGGGAGCTGTTTTTT
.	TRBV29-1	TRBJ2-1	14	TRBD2	CSVVAGGGYNEQFF	TGCAGCGTTGTGGCGGGAGGTGGTTACAATGAGCAGTTCTTC
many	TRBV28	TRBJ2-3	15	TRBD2	CASSGLGGGTDTQYF	TGTGCCAGCAGTGGACTGGGCGGGGGTACAGATACGCAGTATTTT
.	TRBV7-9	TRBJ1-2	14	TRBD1	CASSLVGQRGGYTF	TGTGCCAGCAGCTTAGTGGGACAGAGAGGAGGCTACACCTTC
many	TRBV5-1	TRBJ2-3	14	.	CASSLGLPTDTQYF	TGCGCCAGCAGCTTGGGACTTCCCACAGATACGCAGTATTTT
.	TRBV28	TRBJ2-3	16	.	CASSLGDTISADTQYF	TGTGCCAGCAGTTTAGGGGACACGATAAGTGCAGATACGCAGTATTTT